The clone carrying this T cell receptor beta chain showed up many times. This sample is part of a study of molecular identifiers for immune sequencing clone quantification. TCRdb recomputed calls from the PCR reads with MiXCR, one row per CDR3 protein. The sample yields tens of thousands of distinct CDR3 sequences, about a sixth seen once. V gave up 5 bases and J gave up 4 bases; unmatched junction bases: 9. This CDR3 has 15 residues. The germline V gene encodes CDR1 MNHEY and CDR2 SVGAGI. Sequences were obtained from naive CD8+ T cells from blood, with Jurkat cell RNA spiked in. The subset denotes: FACS-sorted CD8+CD4-CCR7+CD45RA+ naive T cells. The chain recombines TRBV6-5 with TRBJ2-7, with 9 nucleotides matching TRBD1. This receptor was obtained from a human donor in good health. Some libraries in this study had Jurkat cell RNA spiked in. The DNA for the CDR3 is TGTGCCAGCAGTATCTCGGGGACAGGGACGTACGAGCAGTACTTC. The encoded protein is CASSISGTGTYEQYF.